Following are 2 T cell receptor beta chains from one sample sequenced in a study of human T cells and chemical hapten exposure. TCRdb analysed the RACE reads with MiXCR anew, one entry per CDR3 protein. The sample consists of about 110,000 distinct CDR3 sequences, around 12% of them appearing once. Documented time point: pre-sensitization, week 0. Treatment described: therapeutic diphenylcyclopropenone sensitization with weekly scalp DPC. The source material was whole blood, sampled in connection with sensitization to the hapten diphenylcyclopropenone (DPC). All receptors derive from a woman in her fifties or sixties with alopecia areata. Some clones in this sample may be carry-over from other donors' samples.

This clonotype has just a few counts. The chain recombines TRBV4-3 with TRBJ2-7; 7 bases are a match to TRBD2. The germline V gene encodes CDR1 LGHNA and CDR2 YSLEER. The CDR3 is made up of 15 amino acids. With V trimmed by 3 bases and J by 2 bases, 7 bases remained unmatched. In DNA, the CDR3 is TGCGCCAGCAGCCAGGGGGAGGGAGAACCCTACGAGCAGTACTTC. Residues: CASSQGEGEPYEQYF.

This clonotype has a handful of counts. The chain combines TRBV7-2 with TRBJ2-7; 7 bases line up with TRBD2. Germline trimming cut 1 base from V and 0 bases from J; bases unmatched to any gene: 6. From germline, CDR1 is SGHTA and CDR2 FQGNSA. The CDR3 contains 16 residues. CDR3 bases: TGTGCCAGCAGCTTAGGCTTGGGCGGGAGCTCCTACGAGCAGTACTTC. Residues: CASSLGLGGSSYEQYF.